This is a list of T cell receptor beta chains from one sample in a study of early T cells in non-severe SARS-CoV-2 infection. One entry per CDR3 protein, called by TCRdb with MiXCR from the 5' RACE reads. The table records roughly 120,000 distinct CDR3 sequences, 10% to 15% of them present only once. Sequencing used whole blood, obtained at baseline. The receptors derive from an adult who was a healthcare worker with PCR-confirmed SARS-CoV-2 infection or an uninfected control (not recorded which). Both conserved end residues are part of each CDR3. A D gene is named only where the DNA matches it firmly. Clone size is shown for a subset of rows, as once, few, many or a class of expanded clone.

clone size: NA
V gene: TRBV30
D gene: NA
J gene: TRBJ1-2
CDR3 DNA: TGTGCCTGGAGTGTATGGAAGGGCTCGGTCTATGGCTACACCTTC
CDR3 protein: CAWSVWKGSVYGYTF

clone size: NA
V gene: TRBV12-3/TRBV12-4
D gene: NA
J gene: TRBJ1-2
CDR3 DNA: TGTGCCAGCAGTTTGGACGGATCCTACGCTAACTATGGCTACACCTTC
CDR3 protein: CASSLDGSYANYGYTF

clone size: NA
V gene: TRBV20-1
D gene: NA
J gene: TRBJ2-1
CDR3 DNA: TGCAGTGCTGGGAAAAGAGCTTACAATGAGCAGTTCTTC
CDR3 protein: CSAGKRAYNEQFF

clone size: many
V gene: TRBV7-8
D gene: NA
J gene: TRBJ1-2
CDR3 DNA: TGTGCCAGCAGCTTAGACTATGGCTACACCTTC
CDR3 protein: CASSLDYGYTF

clone size: many
V gene: TRBV7-2
D gene: TRBD2
J gene: TRBJ2-3
CDR3 DNA: TGTGCCAGCAGCTTAAATAGCGGGGGGGCGAGAGATACGCAGTATTTT
CDR3 protein: CASSLNSGGARDTQYF

clone size: many
V gene: TRBV29-1
D gene: TRBD1
J gene: TRBJ2-7
CDR3 DNA: TGCAGCGTTGGGACAGGGTTCGAGCAGTACTTC
CDR3 protein: CSVGTGFEQYF

clone size: few
V gene: TRBV19
D gene: NA
J gene: TRBJ2-3
CDR3 DNA: TGTGCCAGTAGTAGACGAAGGGGCTCTAGCACAGATACGCAGTATTTT
CDR3 protein: CASSRRRGSSTDTQYF

clone size: many
V gene: TRBV28
D gene: NA
J gene: TRBJ2-7
CDR3 DNA: TGTGCCAGCAGTAACTCTGCCCCCCGATCCTACGAGCAGTACTTC
CDR3 protein: CASSNSAPRSYEQYF

clone size: few
V gene: TRBV12-3/TRBV12-4
D gene: NA
J gene: TRBJ1-1
CDR3 DNA: TGTGCCAGCAGTGTAGAAAGAACTGAAGCTTTCTTT
CDR3 protein: CASSVERTEAFF

clone size: many
V gene: TRBV30
D gene: TRBD2
J gene: TRBJ2-1
CDR3 DNA: TGTGCCTGGAGTAGACTAGCAGGATTGCCGCGAGGTGAGCAGTTCTTC
CDR3 protein: CAWSRLAGLPRGEQFF

clone size: many
V gene: TRBV3-1
D gene: NA
J gene: TRBJ1-1
CDR3 DNA: TGTGCCAGCAGCCAAGAAGGCTGGAACACTGAAGCTTTCTTT
CDR3 protein: CASSQEGWNTEAFF

clone size: NA
V gene: TRBV20-1
D gene: TRBD2
J gene: TRBJ2-3
CDR3 DNA: TGCAGTGCGCAAGCGGGGGGAAACACAGATACGCAGTATTTT
CDR3 protein: CSAQAGGNTDTQYF

clone size: NA
V gene: TRBV5-1
D gene: NA
J gene: TRBJ2-1
CDR3 DNA: TGCGCCAGCAGCTTGGGCAGGGCGCTCCACAATGAGCAGTTCTTC
CDR3 protein: CASSLGRALHNEQFF

clone size: NA
V gene: TRBV7-9
D gene: TRBD1
J gene: TRBJ2-4
CDR3 DNA: TGTGCCAGCAGCTTATCCCGGGACAGTCTAGCCAAAAACATTCAGTACTTC
CDR3 protein: CASSLSRDSLAKNIQYF

clone size: NA
V gene: TRBV5-4
D gene: NA
J gene: TRBJ2-4
CDR3 DNA: TGTGCCACCGTTGGGGGAGAGAGTCCGAACATTCAGTACTTC
CDR3 protein: CATVGGESPNIQYF

clone size: many
V gene: TRBV3-1
D gene: TRBD1
J gene: TRBJ2-5
CDR3 DNA: TGTGCCAGCAGCCCCAACCCCCACGTATCGTCAGGGGGTCGAAAGACCCAGTACTTC
CDR3 protein: CASSPNPHVSSGGRKTQYF

clone size: NA
V gene: TRBV10-1
D gene: NA
J gene: TRBJ2-3
CDR3 DNA: TGCGCCACCGGAGGGACCGCGCCGGATACGCAGTATTTT
CDR3 protein: CATGGTAPDTQYF

clone size: NA
V gene: TRBV5-4
D gene: TRBD1
J gene: TRBJ2-7
CDR3 DNA: TGTGCCAGCAGCCTGGGACAGCTCTCCTACGAGCAGTACTTC
CDR3 protein: CASSLGQLSYEQYF

clone size: few
V gene: TRBV12-3/TRBV12-4
D gene: NA
J gene: TRBJ2-5
CDR3 DNA: TGTGCCAGCAGTTTACGGGCACAGCCAGAGACCCAGTACTTC
CDR3 protein: CASSLRAQPETQYF

clone size: many
V gene: TRBV5-5
D gene: NA
J gene: TRBJ1-1
CDR3 DNA: TGTGCCAGCGGGAGAACAGGGAGGGACACTGAAGCTTTCTTT
CDR3 protein: CASGRTGRDTEAFF

clone size: medium-sized
V gene: TRBV6-5
D gene: NA
J gene: TRBJ2-7
CDR3 DNA: TGTGCCAGCAGTTATAGGAGGACCTACGAGCAGTACTTC
CDR3 protein: CASSYRRTYEQYF

clone size: few
V gene: TRBV2
D gene: TRBD1
J gene: TRBJ2-1
CDR3 DNA: TGTGCCAGCAGTGAGTACCTAGGGACAGCCAATGAGCAGTTCTTC
CDR3 protein: CASSEYLGTANEQFF

clone size: few
V gene: TRBV28
D gene: NA
J gene: TRBJ1-2
CDR3 DNA: TGTGCCAGCAGTTTGGACGAGGGCGGCTATGGCTACACCTTC
CDR3 protein: CASSLDEGGYGYTF

clone size: NA
V gene: TRBV27
D gene: TRBD1
J gene: TRBJ1-1
CDR3 DNA: TGTGCCAGCAGTTTACAAGACAGGGGAAACACTGAAGCTTTCTTT
CDR3 protein: CASSLQDRGNTEAFF

clone size: few
V gene: TRBV30
D gene: TRBD2
J gene: TRBJ2-3
CDR3 DNA: TGTGCCTGTTCTGGCGGGGGGATCACAGATACGCAGTATTTT
CDR3 protein: CACSGGGITDTQYF

clone size: NA
V gene: TRBV6-6
D gene: NA
J gene: TRBJ1-6
CDR3 DNA: TGTGCCAGTGCACCGGACGATGAATCACCCCTCCACTTT
CDR3 protein: CASAPDDESPLHF

clone size: NA
V gene: TRBV11-2
D gene: NA
J gene: TRBJ2-3
CDR3 DNA: TGTGCCAGCAGCTTAACTCCCTGGACAGACACAGATACGCAGTATTTT
CDR3 protein: CASSLTPWTDTDTQYF

clone size: NA
V gene: TRBV6-5
D gene: TRBD1
J gene: TRBJ1-3
CDR3 DNA: TGTGCCAGCAGTAGGGGGCCGGGAAACACCATATATTTT
CDR3 protein: CASSRGPGNTIYF

clone size: many
V gene: TRBV29-1
D gene: NA
J gene: TRBJ1-4
CDR3 DNA: TGCAGCGTTGCCGAGTCCGCAACTAATGAAAAACTGTTTTTT
CDR3 protein: CSVAESATNEKLFF

clone size: NA
V gene: TRBV12-3/TRBV12-4
D gene: TRBD2
J gene: TRBJ2-1
CDR3 DNA: TGTGCCAGCAGTCAGTGGGGGAGGGCCCTCAGAAATGAGCAGTTCTTC
CDR3 protein: CASSQWGRALRNEQFF

clone size: NA
V gene: TRBV11-2
D gene: NA
J gene: TRBJ2-7
CDR3 DNA: TGTGCCAGCAGCTTAGGGGGTAAATCCTACGAGCAGTACTTC
CDR3 protein: CASSLGGKSYEQYF

clone size: NA
V gene: TRBV7-3
D gene: TRBD1
J gene: TRBJ1-3
CDR3 DNA: TGTGCCAGCAGCTTCGACAGGGGGCACCTTCTCTCTGGAAACACCATATATTTT
CDR3 protein: CASSFDRGHLLSGNTIYF

clone size: few
V gene: TRBV28
D gene: TRBD1
J gene: TRBJ1-1
CDR3 DNA: TGTGCCAGCAGTTCAACTGGGACAGTCGGAGCTTTCTTT
CDR3 protein: CASSSTGTVGAFF

clone size: NA
V gene: TRBV18
D gene: NA
J gene: TRBJ2-7
CDR3 DNA: TGTGCCAGCTCCCGGGGAAGTGGGCCTTCCTACGAGCAGTACTTC
CDR3 protein: CASSRGSGPSYEQYF

clone size: many
V gene: TRBV7-3
D gene: TRBD2
J gene: TRBJ2-4
CDR3 DNA: TGTGCCAGCAGCTTAACCGGAGGACTAGCGAAAAACATTCAGTACTTC
CDR3 protein: CASSLTGGLAKNIQYF

clone size: few
V gene: TRBV27
D gene: TRBD2
J gene: TRBJ2-7
CDR3 DNA: TGTGCCAGCCGCCGGGCCAGCGGGACCTACGAGCAGTACTTC
CDR3 protein: CASRRASGTYEQYF

clone size: NA
V gene: TRBV7-2
D gene: NA
J gene: TRBJ1-5
CDR3 DNA: TGTGCCAGCAGCTTAGGTAGCCCAAGGCCCCAGCATTTT
CDR3 protein: CASSLGSPRPQHF

clone size: NA
V gene: TRBV14
D gene: NA
J gene: TRBJ2-3
CDR3 DNA: TGTGCCAGCAGCCTAGGAGGGGCCCGGACGCAGTATTTT
CDR3 protein: CASSLGGARTQYF

clone size: few
V gene: TRBV30
D gene: TRBD1
J gene: TRBJ1-1
CDR3 DNA: TGTGCCTGGGAGACAGGGGGAGACACTGAAGCTTTCTTT
CDR3 protein: CAWETGGDTEAFF

clone size: NA
V gene: TRBV11-2
D gene: TRBD1
J gene: TRBJ2-1
CDR3 DNA: TGTGCCAGCAGCTCCATGACAGGGGGTCTTAGTAATGAGCAGTTCTTC
CDR3 protein: CASSSMTGGLSNEQFF

clone size: few
V gene: TRBV2
D gene: NA
J gene: TRBJ1-4
CDR3 DNA: TGTGCCAGCAGTGAATTGTGGTTTGGAGAAAAACTGTTTTTT
CDR3 protein: CASSELWFGEKLFF

clone size: many
V gene: TRBV6-5
D gene: NA
J gene: TRBJ1-6
CDR3 DNA: TGTGCCAGCAGTACCCCCCTGGGGAGGGCTTCCTATAATTCACCCCTCCACTTT
CDR3 protein: CASSTPLGRASYNSPLHF

clone size: few
V gene: TRBV28
D gene: TRBD2
J gene: TRBJ2-7
CDR3 DNA: TGTGCCAGCAACGTAGCGGGAGGTTTATCCTACGAGCAGTACTTC
CDR3 protein: CASNVAGGLSYEQYF

clone size: NA
V gene: TRBV7-6
D gene: NA
J gene: TRBJ1-1
CDR3 DNA: TGTGCCAGCAGCTTATACACGAACACTGAAGCTTTCTTT
CDR3 protein: CASSLYTNTEAFF

clone size: few
V gene: TRBV5-1
D gene: TRBD2
J gene: TRBJ2-3
CDR3 DNA: TGCGCCAGCAGCGGGACTAGCGGCTTTGATACGCAGTATTTT
CDR3 protein: CASSGTSGFDTQYF

clone size: NA
V gene: TRBV7-3
D gene: NA
J gene: TRBJ2-6
CDR3 DNA: TGTGCCAGCAGCTTCACCGCAGGGGCTGGGGCCAACGTCCTGACTTTC
CDR3 protein: CASSFTAGAGANVLTF

clone size: NA
V gene: TRBV28
D gene: NA
J gene: TRBJ1-2
CDR3 DNA: TGTGCCAGCAGTGGTAACTATGGCTACACCTTC
CDR3 protein: CASSGNYGYTF

clone size: many
V gene: TRBV29-1
D gene: NA
J gene: TRBJ1-2
CDR3 DNA: TGCAGCGCCTGGGCTAACTATGGCTACACCTTC
CDR3 protein: CSAWANYGYTF

clone size: many
V gene: TRBV20-1
D gene: TRBD2
J gene: TRBJ2-2
CDR3 DNA: TGCAGTGGTCGGGGGGACACCGGGGAGCTGTTTTTT
CDR3 protein: CSGRGDTGELFF

clone size: few
V gene: TRBV7-6
D gene: NA
J gene: TRBJ2-3
CDR3 DNA: TGTGCCAGCAGCTCTCACTACACAGATACGCAGTATTTT
CDR3 protein: CASSSHYTDTQYF

clone size: NA
V gene: TRBV6-5
D gene: TRBD1
J gene: TRBJ2-1
CDR3 DNA: TGTGCCAGCAGTTACTACCGACAGGGATATGAGCAGTTCTTC
CDR3 protein: CASSYYRQGYEQFF

clone size: NA
V gene: TRBV28
D gene: NA
J gene: TRBJ2-4
CDR3 DNA: TGTGCCAGCAGTGACGGGGGCGCCCCGGATGCCAAAAACATTCAGTACTTC
CDR3 protein: CASSDGGAPDAKNIQYF

clone size: NA
V gene: TRBV19
D gene: NA
J gene: TRBJ2-1
CDR3 DNA: TGTGCCACCCGTCCCGGGGGGCAGGTCAGTGAGCAGTTCTTC
CDR3 protein: CATRPGGQVSEQFF

clone size: NA
V gene: TRBV29-1
D gene: NA
J gene: TRBJ2-1
CDR3 DNA: TGCAGCGTTGTCGGTAACAATGAGCAGTTCTTC
CDR3 protein: CSVVGNNEQFF

clone size: few
V gene: TRBV7-9
D gene: TRBD2
J gene: TRBJ2-7
CDR3 DNA: TGTGCCAGCAGCCACGGGACTAGGGGTGCCGAGCAGTACTTC
CDR3 protein: CASSHGTRGAEQYF

clone size: many
V gene: TRBV30
D gene: TRBD2
J gene: TRBJ2-2
CDR3 DNA: TGTGCCGGGCAGACTAGCGGTACCGGGGAGCTGTTTTTT
CDR3 protein: CAGQTSGTGELFF

clone size: NA
V gene: TRBV28
D gene: NA
J gene: TRBJ2-7
CDR3 DNA: TGTGCCAGCAGTTCCTTCTCTGATCTCCTCGTGAACTACGAGCAGTACTTC
CDR3 protein: CASSSFSDLLVNYEQYF

clone size: few
V gene: TRBV28
D gene: NA
J gene: TRBJ1-4
CDR3 DNA: TGTGCCAGCACGACAGTTAATGAAAAACTGTTTTTT
CDR3 protein: CASTTVNEKLFF

clone size: many
V gene: TRBV2
D gene: TRBD1
J gene: TRBJ2-2
CDR3 DNA: TGTGCCAGCATCGAAGACAGGGAAATTACCGGGGAGCTGTTTTTT
CDR3 protein: CASIEDREITGELFF